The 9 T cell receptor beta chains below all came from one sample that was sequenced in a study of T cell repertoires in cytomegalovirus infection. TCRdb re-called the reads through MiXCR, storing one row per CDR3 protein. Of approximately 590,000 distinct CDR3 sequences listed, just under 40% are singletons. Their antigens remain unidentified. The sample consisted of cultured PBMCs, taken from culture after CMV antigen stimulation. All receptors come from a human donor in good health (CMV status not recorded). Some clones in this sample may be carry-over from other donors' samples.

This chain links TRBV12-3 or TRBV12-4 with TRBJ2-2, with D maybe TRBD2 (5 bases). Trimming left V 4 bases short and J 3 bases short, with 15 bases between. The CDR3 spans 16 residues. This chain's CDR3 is CASSSSGNTHTGELFF. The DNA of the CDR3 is TGTGCCAGCAGTTCATCCGGGAACACCCACACCGGGGAGCTGTTTTTT.

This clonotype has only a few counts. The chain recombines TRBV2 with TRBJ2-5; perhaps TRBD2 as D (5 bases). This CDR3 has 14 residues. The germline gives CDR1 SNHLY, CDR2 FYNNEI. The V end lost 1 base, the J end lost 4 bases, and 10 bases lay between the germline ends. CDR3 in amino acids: CASSEGLAVETQYF. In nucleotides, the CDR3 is TGTGCCAGCAGTGAAGGGCTAGCCGTAGAGACCCAGTACTTC.

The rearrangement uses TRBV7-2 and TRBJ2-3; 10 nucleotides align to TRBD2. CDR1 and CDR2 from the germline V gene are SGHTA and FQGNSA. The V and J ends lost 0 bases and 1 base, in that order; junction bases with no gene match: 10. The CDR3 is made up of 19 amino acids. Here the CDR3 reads CASSLALVTSGAGTDTQYF. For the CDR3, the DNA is TGTGCCAGCAGCTTAGCCCTCGTTACTAGCGGGGCAGGCACAGATACGCAGTATTTT.

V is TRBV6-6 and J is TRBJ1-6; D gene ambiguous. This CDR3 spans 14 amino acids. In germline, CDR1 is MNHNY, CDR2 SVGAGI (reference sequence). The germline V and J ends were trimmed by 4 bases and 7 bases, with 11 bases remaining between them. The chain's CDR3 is CASSLGSLNSPLHF. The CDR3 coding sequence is TGTGCCAGCAGTTTGGGGTCCCTAAATTCACCCCTCCACTTT.

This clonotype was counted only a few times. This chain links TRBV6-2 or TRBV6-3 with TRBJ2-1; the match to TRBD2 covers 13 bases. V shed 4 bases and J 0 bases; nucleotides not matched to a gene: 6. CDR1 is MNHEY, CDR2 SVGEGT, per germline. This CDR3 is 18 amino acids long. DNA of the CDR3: TGTGCCAGCAGTTCACTAGCGGGAGGGTTGAGCTCCTACAATGAGCAGTTCTTC. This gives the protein CASSSLAGGLSSYNEQFF.

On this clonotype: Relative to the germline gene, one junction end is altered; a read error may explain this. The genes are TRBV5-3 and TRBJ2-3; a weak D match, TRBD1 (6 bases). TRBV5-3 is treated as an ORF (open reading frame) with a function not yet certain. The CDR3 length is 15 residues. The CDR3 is CASSLGARGTDTQYF. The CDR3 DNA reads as TGTGCCAGCAGCTTGGGGGCGCGAGGCACAGATACGCAGTATTTT.

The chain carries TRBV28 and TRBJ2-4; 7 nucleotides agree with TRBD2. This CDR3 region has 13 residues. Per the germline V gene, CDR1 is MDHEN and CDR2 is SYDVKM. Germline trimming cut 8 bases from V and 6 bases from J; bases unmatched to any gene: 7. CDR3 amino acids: CASCSGGGNIQYF. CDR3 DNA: TGTGCCAGCTGTTCTGGCGGGGGAAACATTCAGTACTTC.

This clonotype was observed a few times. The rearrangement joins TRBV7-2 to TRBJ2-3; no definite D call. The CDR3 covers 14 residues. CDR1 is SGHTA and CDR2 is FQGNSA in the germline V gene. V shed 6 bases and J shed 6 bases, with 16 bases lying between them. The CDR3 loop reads CASRQGLGLDTQYF. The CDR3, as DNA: TGTGCCAGCAGGCAAGGCTTAGGTCTCGATACGCAGTATTTT.

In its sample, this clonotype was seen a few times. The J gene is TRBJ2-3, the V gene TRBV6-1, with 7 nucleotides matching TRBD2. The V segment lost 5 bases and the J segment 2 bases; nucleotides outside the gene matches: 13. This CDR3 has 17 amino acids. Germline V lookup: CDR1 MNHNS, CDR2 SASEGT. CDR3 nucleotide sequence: TGTGCCAGCAGTTCCTTTCCAGCGGGGCCATCCACAGATACGCAGTATTTT. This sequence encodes CASSSFPAGPSTDTQYF.